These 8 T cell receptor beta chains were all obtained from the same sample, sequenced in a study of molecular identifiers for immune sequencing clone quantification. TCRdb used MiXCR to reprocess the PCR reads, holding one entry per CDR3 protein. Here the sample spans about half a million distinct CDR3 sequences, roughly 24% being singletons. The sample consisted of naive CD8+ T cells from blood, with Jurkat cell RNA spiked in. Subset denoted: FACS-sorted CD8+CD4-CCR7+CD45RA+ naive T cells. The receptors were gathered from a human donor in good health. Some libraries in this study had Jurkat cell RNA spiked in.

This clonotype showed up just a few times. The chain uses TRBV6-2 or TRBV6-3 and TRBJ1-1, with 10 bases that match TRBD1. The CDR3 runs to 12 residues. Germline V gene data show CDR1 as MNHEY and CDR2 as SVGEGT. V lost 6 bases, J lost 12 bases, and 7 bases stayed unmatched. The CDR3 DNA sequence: TGTGCCAGCAGAACGACAGGGGGCTTGACTTTCTTT. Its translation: CASRTTGGLTFF.

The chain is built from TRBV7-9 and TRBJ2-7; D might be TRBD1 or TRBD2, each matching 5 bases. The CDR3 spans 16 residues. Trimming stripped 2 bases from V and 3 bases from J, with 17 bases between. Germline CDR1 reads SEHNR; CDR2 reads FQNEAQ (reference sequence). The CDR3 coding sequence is TGTGCCAGCAGCTTACTCTTCGGGACGGAAAACTACGAGCAGTACTTC. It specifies CASSLLFGTENYEQYF.

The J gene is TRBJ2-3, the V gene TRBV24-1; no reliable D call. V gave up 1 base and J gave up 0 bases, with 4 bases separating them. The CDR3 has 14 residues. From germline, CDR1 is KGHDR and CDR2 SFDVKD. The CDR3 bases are TGTGCCACCAGTGATTTAACTAGCACAGATACGCAGTATTTT. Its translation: CATSDLTSTDTQYF.

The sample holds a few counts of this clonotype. This CDR3 is CSASPTSGANTGELFF. In DNA form, the CDR3 reads TGCAGTGCTAGCCCTACCAGCGGCGCGAACACCGGGGAGCTGTTTTTT. The chain uses TRBV20-1 and TRBJ2-2; D possibly corresponds to TRBD2 (5 bases). V was shortened by 3 bases and J by 0 bases, with 14 bases between the two germline ends. This CDR3 comprises 16 residues. Germline V gene sequence: CDR1 DFQATT, CDR2 SNEGSKA (reference sequence).

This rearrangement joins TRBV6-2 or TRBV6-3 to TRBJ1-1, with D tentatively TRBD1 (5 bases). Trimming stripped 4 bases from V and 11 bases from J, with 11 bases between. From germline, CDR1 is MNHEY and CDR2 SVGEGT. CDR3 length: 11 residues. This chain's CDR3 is CASSCAREAFF. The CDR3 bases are TGTGCCAGCAGTTGCGCCAGGGAGGCTTTCTTT.

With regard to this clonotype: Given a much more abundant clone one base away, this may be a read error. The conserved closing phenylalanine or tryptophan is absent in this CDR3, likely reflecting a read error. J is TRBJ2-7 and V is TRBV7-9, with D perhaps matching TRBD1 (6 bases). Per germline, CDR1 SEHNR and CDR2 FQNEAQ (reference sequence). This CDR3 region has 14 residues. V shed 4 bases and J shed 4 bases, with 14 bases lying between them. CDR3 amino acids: CASSSDSAPYEQYS. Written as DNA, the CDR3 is TGTGCCAGCAGCTCGGACAGTGCCCCTTACGAGCAGTACTCC.

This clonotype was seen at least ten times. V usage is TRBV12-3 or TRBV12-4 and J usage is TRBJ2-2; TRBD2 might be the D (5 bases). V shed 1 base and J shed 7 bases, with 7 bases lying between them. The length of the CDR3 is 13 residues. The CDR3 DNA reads TGTGCCAGCAGTTTAGGAGGAGGCGGGGAGCTGTTTTTT. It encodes CASSLGGGGELFF.

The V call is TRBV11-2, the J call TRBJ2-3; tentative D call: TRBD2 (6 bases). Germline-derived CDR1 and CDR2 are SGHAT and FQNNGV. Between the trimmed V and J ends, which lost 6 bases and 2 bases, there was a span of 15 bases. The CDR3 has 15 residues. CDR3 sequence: CASSLGLTNTDTQYF. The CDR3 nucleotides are TGTGCCAGCAGTTTGGGACTGACGAACACAGATACGCAGTATTTT.